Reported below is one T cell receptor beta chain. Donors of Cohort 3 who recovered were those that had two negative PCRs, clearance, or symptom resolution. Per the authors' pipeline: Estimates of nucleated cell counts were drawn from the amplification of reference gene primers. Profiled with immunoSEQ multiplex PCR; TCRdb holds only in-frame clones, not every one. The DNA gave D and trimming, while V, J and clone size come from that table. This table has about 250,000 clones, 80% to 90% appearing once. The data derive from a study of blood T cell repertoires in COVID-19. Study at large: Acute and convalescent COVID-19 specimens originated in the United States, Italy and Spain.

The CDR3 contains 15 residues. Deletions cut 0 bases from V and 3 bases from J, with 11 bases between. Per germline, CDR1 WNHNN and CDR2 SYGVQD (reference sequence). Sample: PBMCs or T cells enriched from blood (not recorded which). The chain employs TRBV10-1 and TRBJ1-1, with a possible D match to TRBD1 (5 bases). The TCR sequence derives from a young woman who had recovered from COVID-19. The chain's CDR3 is CASSESQGRDTEAFF. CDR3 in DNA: TGCGCCAGCAGTGAGTCTCAGGGAAGGGACACTGAAGCTTTCTTT.